This T cell receptor (beta chain) was retrieved from a study of cytomegalovirus exposure and HLA in healthy donors. Regarding this clone: The antigen is undetermined.

Study-wide results and limits: Overall, under 200 TCR beta chains were annotated as cytomegalovirus-associated. Donor immune exposure was known only as CMV serostatus.

The CDR3 has 15 amino acids. V shed 1 base and J shed 2 bases, with 11 bases lying between them. Germline-derived CDR1 and CDR2 are LGHNT and FRNRAP. Both 60 Vbeta primers and 13 Jbeta primers went into the PCR. Sequencing used immunoSEQ multiplex PCR; TCRdb keeps in-frame clones, though not all of them. Of some 160,000 clones listed, around 79% are singletons. This clonotype originated in a middle-aged woman in good health and CMV-seronegative. V gene TRBV12-5 combines with J gene TRBJ1-2; D may be TRBD1 (6 bases). Sequencing used PBMCs. CDR3 nucleotides: TGTGCTAGTGGTTTGGCCTACAGGGCAAACTATGGCTACACCTTC. Its protein product is CASGLAYRANYGYTF.